Reported below is one T cell receptor beta chain. Sequenced by immunoSEQ multiplex PCR; TCRdb stores in-frame clones only, minus some. This table has 70,000 to 95,000 clones, 97% appearing once. These data come from a study of technical replicates of blood from a handful of donors. J lost 3 bases, V lost 4 bases, and 8 bases had no gene match. Germline V gives CDR1 WSHSY, CDR2 SAAADI. The CDR3 consists of 15 residues. Sample: T cells isolated from PBMCs. The sequence came from a human donor in good health. J is TRBJ1-2 and V is TRBV10-2; TRBD1 matches 7 bases. The CDR3 protein is CASSAEGQTYYGYTF. CDR3 DNA: TGCGCCAGCAGTGCGGAGGGACAGACCTACTATGGCTACACCTTC.